Sequencing of this T cell receptor beta chain was carried out in a study of T cells in Graves' hyperthyroidism and ophthalmopathy. Looked up from germline, CDR1 is LNHNV and CDR2 is YYDKDF (reference sequence). CDR3 length: 15 amino acids. With 1 base removed from V and 0 bases from J, the gap between germline ends came to 8 bases. This clonotype was picked up a small number of times. TCR beta CDR3 regions were amplified from RNA. With the HTBI primer set, the TCR CDR3 went through a first round of RT-PCR. TCRdb reprocessed the multiplex PCR reads via MiXCR and lists one record per CDR3 protein. The sample holds hundreds of thousands of distinct CDR3 sequences, about 45% seen once. Pregnant or lactating patients were excluded, as were those with uncontrolled infection or other autoimmune disease.

Sequencing was performed on peripheral blood or thyroid tissue (not recorded which). This receptor was identified in an adult man with Graves' disease, either hyperthyroidism or ophthalmopathy (not recorded which). The chain uses TRBV15 and TRBJ2-3; D unresolved. CDR3 coding DNA: TGTGCCACCAGCAGAGTTGGTTGGAGCACAGATACGCAGTATTTT. This sequence encodes CATSRVGWSTDTQYF. The complete variable domain, with remaining parts taken from reference TRBV15 and TRBJ2-3, reads DAMVIQNPRYQVTQFGKPVTLSCSQTLNHNVMYWYQQKSSQAPKLLFHYYDKDFNNEADTPDNFQSRRPNTSFCFLDIRSPGLGDTAMYLCATSRVGWSTDTQYFGPGTRLTVL.